One sample yielded the 10 T cell receptor beta chains listed below, sequenced in a study of T cell responses to AZD1222 COVID-19 vaccine (dated by TCRdb to the early 2020s). The library was generated by the immunoSEQ multiplex PCR assay. TCRdb's version of the immuneACCESS table is confined to in-frame rearrangements and falls short of the full clone set. An unresolved V gene accounts for under half of the shortfall where checked; the remainder is of unknown origin. The sample table holds 85,000 to 95,000 clones, of which 89% were seen once. The ten largest clones represent 5.5% of the sample. Sample time point, as interpreted from the label and publication: about 28 days (+/-7) after the second vaccine dose. The starting material was peripheral blood, obtained 28 days after the second AZD1222 dose. The receptors come from an adult who received the AZD1222 COVID-19 vaccine.

CDR3 protein: CASSNMNTEAFF. In DNA, the CDR3 is TGTGCCAGCAGCAACATGAACACTGAAGCTTTCTTT. The chain couples TRBV28 to TRBJ1-1; no reliable D call. There are 12 residues in the CDR3. Deletions cut 6 bases from V and 0 bases from J, with 5 bases between. CDR1 MDHEN and CDR2 SYDVKM come from the germline V gene.

The genes are TRBV19 and TRBJ2-3, with D perhaps matching TRBD2 (5 bases). The V gene lost 9 bases and the J gene lost 2 bases, with 15 bases spanning the gap. The length of the CDR3 is 14 residues. CDR1 is LNHDA, CDR2 SQIVND, per germline (reference sequence). The CDR3, as DNA: TGTGCCAGCCGGGAAGTCGCTACCACAGATACGCAGTATTTT. Amino acids: CASREVATTDTQYF.

The chain joins TRBV5-6 to TRBJ2-2; no firm D call. Germline-derived CDR1 and CDR2 are SGHDT and YYEEEE. This CDR3 spans 14 amino acids. V gave up 4 bases and J gave up 4 bases, with 11 bases separating them. The CDR3 DNA reads as TGTGCCAGCAGCCAGGCCTCCGGCACCGGGGAGCTGTTTTTT. Its protein product is CASSQASGTGELFF.

CDR3 region: CASSAGANVLTF. As DNA, the CDR3 is TGTGCCAGTAGCGCTGGGGCCAACGTCCTGACTTTC. The chain has TRBV19 and TRBJ2-6; D not certain. The V end was cut by 6 bases, the J end by 2 bases, with 2 bases between. CDR1 and CDR2 (germline): LNHDA, SQIVND (reference sequence). The CDR3 runs to 12 residues.

The V and J genes are TRBV5-1 and TRBJ1-6; 10 bases are shared with TRBD1. CDR3 length: 18 residues. Losses at the gene ends were 5 bases for V and 6 bases for J; bases not matched to a gene: 14. The germline V gene has CDR1 SGHRS and CDR2 YFSETQ. The CDR3 nucleotides read TGCGCCAGCAGGAGGACCTCCGACAGGGGGCGAGGTAATTCACCCCTCCACTTT. Encoded protein: CASRRTSDRGRGNSPLHF.

This clone was detected only once. This chain links TRBV4-2 with TRBJ1-1; 7 nucleotides agree with TRBD1. CDR3 length: 15 residues. Germline V gene data show CDR1 as LGHNA and CDR2 as YNFKEQ. V lost 1 base and J lost 5; bases outside the gene matches: 7. CDR3 in amino acids: CASSQAPTGLTEAFF. The DNA of the CDR3 is TGTGCCAGCAGCCAAGCCCCGACAGGGTTGACTGAAGCTTTCTTT.

The table lists this clone with a few counts. V is TRBV3-1 (or the pseudogene TRBV3-2) and J is TRBJ1-1, with unresolved D. V was pared by 2 bases and J by 2 bases, with 12 bases between. This CDR3 has 15 amino acids. The germline V gene encodes CDR1 LGHDT and CDR2 YNNKEL (reference sequence). The CDR3: CASSQSVPGNTEAFF. The CDR3, as DNA: TGTGCCAGCAGCCAAAGTGTTCCGGGCAACACTGAAGCTTTCTTT.

The V gene is TRBV23-1, the J gene TRBJ1-2; maybe TRBD1 (5 bases). TRBV23-1 is designated an ORF whose function remains uncertain. Trimming cost V 0 bases and J 4 bases, with 21 bases left between them. The CDR3 has 18 amino acids. The CDR3 is CASSQSKRGPIPLYGYTF. CDR3 bases: TGCGCCAGCAGTCAATCGAAGCGGGGCCCAATCCCCCTCTATGGCTACACCTTC.

The chain couples TRBV30 to TRBJ1-6, with D possibly TRBD1 on 5 matching bases. Trimming removed 1 base from V and 7 bases from J, with 8 bases in between. This CDR3 has 13 residues. Per the germline V gene, CDR1 is GTSNPN and CDR2 is SVGIG (reference sequence). The CDR3 sequence is CAWSARDNSPLHF. The CDR3 nucleotides read TGTGCCTGGAGTGCCCGGGACAATTCACCCCTCCACTTT. Full variable domain (remainder filled in from reference TRBV30 and TRBJ1-6): SQTIHQWPATLVQPVGSPLSLECTVEGTSNPNLYWYRQAAGRGLQLLFYSVGIGQISSEVPQNLSASRPQDRQFILSSKKLLLSDSGFYLCAWSARDNSPLHFGNGTRLTVT.

The chain employs TRBV5-6 and TRBJ1-1; D remains ambiguous. The CDR3 covers 13 residues. V was trimmed by 4 bases and J by 5 bases, leaving 12 bases between them. Germline V gene lookup returns CDR1 SGHDT and CDR2 YYEEEE. CDR3 bases: TGTGCCAGCAGCCCGATCGTGGGTACTGAAGCTTTCTTT. This translates into CASSPIVGTEAFF.